One sample yielded the 31 T cell receptor beta chains listed below, sequenced in a study of CD8 T cells in Susac syndrome (dated by TCRdb to about 2019). Library preparation employed the immunoSEQ multiplex PCR assay. RNA was extracted using the RNeasy kit, and about 0.45 to 1 ug of the RNA was reverse transcribed with random hexamers. TCRdb reprocessing: public reads trimmed at Q25 with fastp, clones called with MiXCR, in-frame beta chains kept. Rows are combined by CDR3 protein, so each entry shows the most common genes and DNA. The sample includes 330,000 or so distinct CDR3 sequences, with 70% to 90% observed a single time. The top ten constitute 0.18% of the sample. The sequenced sample consisted of CD8+ T cells from PBMCs. These receptors originate from a human donor with multiple sclerosis.

This clonotype was found once. CDR3 residues: CASSPPTSGGAEEQYF. The CDR3 nucleotides are TGTGCCAGCAGCCCTCCGACTAGCGGGGGGGCCGAGGAGCAGTACTTC. The J gene is TRBJ2-7, the V gene TRBV7-2; 14 bases line up with TRBD2. This CDR3 region has 16 residues. The V gene's germline CDR1 is SGHTA and CDR2 FQGNSA. The V gene end was trimmed by 5 bases and the J gene end by 7 bases; junction bases not matched to a gene: 10. Drawing the rest from reference TRBV7-2 and TRBJ2-7, the complete variable domain is GAGVSQSPSNKVTEKGKDVELRCDPISGHTALYWYRQSLGQGLEFLIYFQGNSAPDKSGLPSDRFSAERTGGSVSTLTIQRTQQEDSAVYLCASSPPTSGGAEEQYFGPGTRLTVT.

V usage is TRBV7-9 and J usage is TRBJ1-4, with TRBD1 identical over 7 bases. The CDR3 extends over 15 amino acids. Trimming cost V 5 bases and J 13 bases; bases outside gene matches: 16. Germline assignment: CDR1 SEHNR and CDR2 FQNEAQ (reference sequence). CDR3 region: CASSPYQTTGSGLFF. As DNA, the CDR3 is TGTGCCAGCAGCCCATATCAAACGACAGGGAGCGGACTGTTTTTT.

The CDR3 nucleotides read TGTGCCAGCAGTCCGACAGGGGCCTTAGGCGAGCAGTACTTC. It specifies CASSPTGALGEQYF. The chain employs TRBV12-3 or TRBV12-4 and TRBJ2-7; 8 nucleotides align to TRBD1. The CDR3 loop spans 14 amino acids. Trimming at V came to 5 bases and at J to 6 bases, leaving 9 bases not matched to a gene.

The chain couples TRBV9 to TRBJ2-1; D is possibly TRBD2 (6 bases). The germline V gene encodes CDR1 SGDLS and CDR2 YYNGEE. CDR3 size: 13 residues. V gave up 4 bases and J gave up 6 bases, with 11 bases separating them. CDR3 region: CASSRGSSNEQFF. CDR3 DNA sequence: TGTGCCAGCAGCCGGGGGAGTTCCAATGAGCAGTTCTTC.

This sequence joins TRBV7-3 and TRBJ2-4, with 8 bases fitting TRBD1. Losses at the gene ends were 0 bases for V and 7 bases for J; bases not matched to a gene: 5. The germline V gene has CDR1 SGHTA and CDR2 FQGTGA. The CDR3 loop spans 15 amino acids. As DNA, the CDR3 is TGTGCCAGCAGCTTAACTGTTAACAGGGGGAACATTCAGTACTTC. It is translated as CASSLTVNRGNIQYF.

The rearrangement links TRBV7-3 to TRBJ2-1; D unresolved. CDR1 is SGHTA and CDR2 is FQGTGA in the germline V gene. The CDR3 runs to 15 residues. V lost 2 bases, J lost 0 bases, and 8 bases lay in between. The CDR3 is CASSLLASSYNEQFF. Here the CDR3 DNA reads TGTGCCAGCAGCTTACTGGCGAGCTCCTACAATGAGCAGTTCTTC.

The V call is TRBV7-9, the J call TRBJ1-2; D is undetermined. CDR3 size: 15 residues. Germline V gene sequence: CDR1 SEHNR, CDR2 FQNEAQ (reference sequence). V was trimmed by 5 bases and J by 3 bases, leaving 16 bases between them. The CDR3 DNA reads TGTGCCAGCAGCCGCCCCACCGTGAGGGACTATGGCTACACCTTC. It yields the protein CASSRPTVRDYGYTF.

V usage is TRBV7-8 and J usage is TRBJ2-4; 8 bases are shared with TRBD2. There are 17 residues in the CDR3. Unmatched junction bases numbered 9, after V lost 5 bases and J lost 0 bases. Germline V lookup: CDR1 SGHVS, CDR2 FQNEAQ. The CDR3 nucleotides read TGTGCCAGCAGCACCCGTCGGGGGGGGGAAGCCAAAAACATTCAGTACTTC. Its protein is CASSTRRGGEAKNIQYF. The variable domain in full, with the rest retrieved from reference TRBV7-8 and TRBJ2-4, is GAGVSQSPRYKVAKRGQDVALRCDPISGHVSLFWYQQALGQGPEFLTYFQNEAQLDKSGLPSDRFFAERPEGSVSTLKIQRTQQEDSAVYLCASSTRRGGEAKNIQYFGAGTRLSVL.

This clonotype appeared a single time. The rearrangement uses TRBV27 and TRBJ2-2; 7 bases are a match to TRBD2. With 6 bases clipped from V and 2 bases from J, the junction kept 9 bases outside the gene matches. Germline values: CDR1 MNHEY, CDR2 SMNVEV (reference sequence). This CDR3 is 16 amino acids long. The CDR3 DNA follows: TGTGCCAGCAGCCCTCGGAGGGGACTAAACACCGGGGAGCTGTTTTTT. Translating gives CASSPRRGLNTGELFF.

This clonotype was counted once. It is unclear where the CDR3 begins or ends on the DNA, so no DNA is shown, and the CDR3 is as TCRdb lists it. The rearrangement uses TRBV7-6 and TRBJ2-1; the tabulated D call, TRBD1, remains unverified against the DNA. Termini included, the CDR3 measures 15 amino acids. Germline loops: CDR1 SGHVS, CDR2 FNYEAQ. CDR3 protein: CASSFGPGLTNEQFF.

DNA of the CDR3: TGTGCCAGCAGACCTCATGGGGACACCGGGGAGCTGTTTTTT. Encoded protein: CASRPHGDTGELFF. The chain links TRBV9 to TRBJ2-2; no definite D call. The germline V gene encodes CDR1 SGDLS and CDR2 YYNGEE. The V end lost 5 bases, the J end lost 3 bases, and 11 bases lay between the germline ends. The CDR3 has 14 amino acids.

As DNA, the CDR3 is TGTGCCAGCAGCTTCTACATGACAGGGTGGGAGACCCAGTACTTC. This gives the protein CASSFYMTGWETQYF. The chain has TRBV7-9 and TRBJ2-5; TRBD1 matches 7 bases. This CDR3 is 15 amino acids long. Losses at the gene ends were 3 bases for V and 5 bases for J; bases not matched to a gene: 9. Germline assignment: CDR1 SEHNR and CDR2 FQNEAQ (reference sequence).

This chain uses TRBV6-2 or TRBV6-3 with TRBJ1-6; TRBD1 is a possible D gene (6 bases). Germline V gives CDR1 MNHEY, CDR2 SVGEGT. The CDR3 has 14 amino acids. The V gene lost 7 bases and the J gene lost 3 bases, with 10 bases spanning the gap. CDR3: CASIPRGYNSPLHF. CDR3 sequence (DNA): TGTGCCAGCATCCCCAGGGGCTATAATTCACCCCTCCACTTT.

V usage is TRBV10-2 and J usage is TRBJ2-3; TRBD2 aligns across 7 bases. The length of the CDR3 is 15 residues. Trimming took 2 bases from V and 3 from J; bases not matched to a gene: 5. CDR1 and CDR2 (germline): WSHSY, SAAADI. CDR3 DNA sequence: TGCGCCAGCAGTGAGGGGGGGGGACTGACAGATACGCAGTATTTT. It encodes CASSEGGGLTDTQYF.

V gene TRBV19 combines with J gene TRBJ2-5; no definite D call. Trimming removed 7 bases at V and 5 bases at J, with 11 bases between. Looked up from germline, CDR1 is LNHDA and CDR2 is SQIVND (reference sequence). This CDR3 has 12 residues. The CDR3 DNA reads as TGTGCCAGTAAGGAATCCGGGGAGACCCAGTACTTC. Translation gives CASKESGETQYF.

The chain links TRBV20-1 to TRBJ2-1, with D unclear. The V end lost 6 bases, the J end lost 1 base, and 10 bases lay between the germline ends. Germline-derived CDR1 and CDR2 are DFQATT and SNEGSKA (reference sequence). This CDR3 is 13 amino acids long. This chain's CDR3 is CSAILGSYNEQFF. CDR3 sequence (DNA): TGCAGTGCGATACTTGGGTCCTACAATGAGCAGTTCTTC.

The V and J genes are TRBV4-3 and TRBJ2-7; tentative D call: TRBD2 (6 bases). The V end lost 0 bases, the J end lost 6 bases, and 21 bases lay between the germline ends. Germline-derived CDR1 and CDR2 are LGHNA and YSLEER. The CDR3 is 17 amino acids. CDR3 DNA sequence: TGCGCCAGCAGCCAAGAGGGTGCGGGCGGGGAAACTGCCGAGCAGTACTTC. Its protein is CASSQEGAGGETAEQYF.

The rearrangement joins TRBV4-3 to TRBJ2-7; 11 nucleotides align to TRBD2. The CDR3 loop spans 16 amino acids. Germline-derived CDR1 and CDR2 are LGHNA and YSLEER. J gave up 4 bases and V 3 bases, and 8 bases lay outside the gene matches. Here the CDR3 DNA reads TGCGCCAGCAGCCATCTTACTAGCGGGAGTCGGTACGAGCAGTACTTC. This sequence encodes CASSHLTSGSRYEQYF.

The chain carries TRBV6-2 or TRBV6-3 and TRBJ2-7; 7 nucleotides agree with TRBD1. The CDR3 is 15 residues long. Germline CDR1 is MNHEY and CDR2 is SVGEGT. With V trimmed by 2 bases and J by 6 bases, 10 bases remained unmatched. In DNA form, the CDR3 reads TGTGCCAGCAGTTACAACACCGGGACAGAGGTCGAGCAGTACTTC. It yields the protein CASSYNTGTEVEQYF.

The chain recombines TRBV7-8 with TRBJ1-3; no firm D call. The V end lost 1 base, the J end lost 4 bases, and 8 bases lay between the germline ends. This CDR3 has 14 amino acids. Germline V CDR1 and CDR2: SGHVS, FQNEAQ. The CDR3 sequence: CASSLDTSGNTIYF. CDR3 DNA: TGTGCCAGCAGCTTAGACACATCGGGAAACACCATATATTTT.

The table lists this clonotype with a count of one. The chain links TRBV14 to TRBJ2-1, with a possible D match to TRBD1 (5 bases). Per germline, CDR1 SGHDN and CDR2 FVKESK. CDR3 size: 14 residues. Trimming shortened V by 10 bases and J by 8 bases, and 21 bases separated the two germline ends. The CDR3 spells CAIPTVNRIHEQFF. The DNA of the CDR3 is TGTGCCATCCCGACCGTAAACAGGATCCATGAGCAGTTCTTC. Using reference TRBV14 and TRBJ2-1 for the parts outside the CDR3, the full variable domain is EAGVTQFPSHSVIEKGQTVTLRCDPISGHDNLYWYRRVMGKEIKFLLHFVKESKQDESGMPNNRFLAERTGGTYSTLKVQPAELEDSGVYFCAIPTVNRIHEQFFGPGTRLTVL.

The chain couples TRBV4-1 to TRBJ2-2; D may be TRBD1 (5 bases). With 6 bases removed from V and 2 bases from J, the gap between germline ends came to 10 bases. CDR1 and CDR2 (germline): MGHRA, YSYEKL. The CDR3 contains 14 residues. DNA of the CDR3: TGCGCCAGCAGTACAGGAAGAAACACCGGGGAGCTGTTTTTT. Translation: CASSTGRNTGELFF.

The V and J genes are TRBV7-3 and TRBJ2-1, with a tentative D call TRBD1 (5 bases). V lost 2 bases, J lost 2 bases, and 16 bases lay in between. This CDR3 is 17 amino acids long. The germline CDR1 and CDR2 sequences are SGHTA and FQGTGA. Here the CDR3 reads CASSLGRMGRAYNEQFF. The CDR3 DNA follows: TGTGCCAGCAGCTTAGGGCGGATGGGCAGGGCCTACAATGAGCAGTTCTTC.

The chain employs TRBV11-2 and TRBJ2-7; no firm D call. Germline V gives CDR1 SGHAT, CDR2 FQNNGV. V gave up 2 bases and J gave up 3 bases, with 8 bases separating them. The CDR3 totals 13 residues. The CDR3 nucleotides are TGTGCCAGCAGCTTAAGGACCAACTACGAGCAGTACTTC. Translating it yields CASSLRTNYEQYF.

This rearrangement joins TRBV30 to TRBJ2-4; 10 nucleotides agree with TRBD1. Trimming removed 2 bases from V and 6 bases from J; junction bases left unmatched: 7. CDR1 is GTSNPN and CDR2 is SVGIG in the germline V gene (reference sequence). CDR3 length equals 15 residues. The chain's CDR3 is CAWSPGTGVRNIQYF. CDR3 bases: TGTGCCTGGAGTCCCGGGACAGGGGTCAGAAACATTCAGTACTTC.

The chain carries TRBV29-1 and TRBJ2-3; D ambiguous. Germline V lookup: CDR1 SQVTM, CDR2 ANQGSEA. Trimming took off 6 bases at V and 4 bases at J, with 5 bases between the two ends. The CDR3 is made up of 10 amino acids. The DNA for the CDR3 is TGCAGCGTCCGCTCAGATACGCAGTATTTT. Amino acids: CSVRSDTQYF.

J is TRBJ2-2 and V is TRBV7-9; D gene ambiguous. CDR1 is SEHNR and CDR2 is FQNEAQ in the germline V gene (reference sequence). The V end was cut by 3 bases, the J end by 0 bases, with 8 bases between. The CDR3 length is 15 residues. CDR3 nucleotides: TGTGCCAGCAGCTTGGATGGTGCGAACACCGGGGAGCTGTTTTTT. It codes for CASSLDGANTGELFF.

The chain joins TRBV28 to TRBJ2-5; 9 bases agree with TRBD1. Germline CDR1 is MDHEN and CDR2 is SYDVKM. The length of the CDR3 is 14 residues. The J segment lost 2 bases and the V segment lost 8 bases, leaving 6 bases of the junction unmatched. CDR3 nucleotides: TGTGCCAGCTCCGGGACAGGGCCTCAAGAGACCCAGTACTTC. It translates to CASSGTGPQETQYF.

V usage is TRBV4-2 and J usage is TRBJ2-7, with D perhaps TRBD1 or TRBD2 (5 bases each). The V gene's germline CDR1 is LGHNA and CDR2 YNFKEQ. CDR3 length: 15 amino acids. The ends were cut back, 1 base at V and 2 bases at J, with 12 bases in the middle. The CDR3 DNA reads as TGTGCCAGCAGCCAAGTGGCCGAGGGGACCTACGAGCAGTACTTC. This sequence encodes CASSQVAEGTYEQYF.

A word on this clonotype: Compared with germline, one end of the junction differs, possibly owing to a read error. The rearrangement joins TRBV7-7 to TRBJ2-3; TRBD2 matches at 7 bases. Germline V gene lookup returns CDR1 SSHAT and CDR2 FNYEAQ (reference sequence). The CDR3 is 16 residues long. The CDR3 protein is CASSLGIGGDTDTQYF. The CDR3, as DNA: TGTGCTAGCAGCCTAGGCATTGGGGGGGACACAGATACGCAGTATTTT.

The chain joins TRBV7-9 to TRBJ2-7; D is unresolved. Germline V gives CDR1 SEHNR, CDR2 FQNEAQ (reference sequence). Trimming removed 1 base at V and 0 bases at J, with 7 bases between. The CDR3 length is 14 residues. CDR3 nucleotides: TGTGCCAGCAGCTTAGTTAGTAGCTCCTACGAGCAGTACTTC. This sequence encodes CASSLVSSSYEQYF. Drawing the rest from reference TRBV7-9 and TRBJ2-7, the complete variable domain is DTGVSQNPRHKITKRGQNVTFRCDPISEHNRLYWYRQTLGQGPEFLTYFQNEAQLEKSRLLSDRFSAERPKGSFSTLEIQRTEQGDSAMYLCASSLVSSSYEQYFGPGTRLTVT.